This T cell receptor (beta chain) appears in the sequencing data of a study of Ad26.COV2.S vaccination and SARS-CoV-2 variants. Overall study context: Intramuscular Ad26.COV2.S doses were given once or twice, 56 days apart. General study points: In vaccinated individuals, spike-specific CD8+ and CD4+ T cell responses reportedly displayed substantial breadth.

The V segment lost 5 bases and the J segment 8 bases; nucleotides outside the gene matches: 14. The CDR3 runs 17 residues. Germline assignment: CDR1 SGHTA and CDR2 FQGNSA. Treatment of the sample: roughly 20 received Ad26.COV2.S at low or high dose, single or two shots; roughly five received placebo; per-sample allocation not given. Vaccine and placebo recipients were sampled on day 63 after the first injection. Details on this clone: Its specificity is unknown.

TCRdb keeps only in-frame clones here, not all; method: immunoSEQ multiplex PCR. The repertoire holds 350,000 to 500,000 clones, with approximately 89% as singletons. This sequence was found in a person aged 18 to 59 who received the Ad26.COV2.S COVID-19 vaccine or a placebo. This rearrangement joins TRBV7-2 to TRBJ1-4, with 10 bases identical to TRBD1. This specimen consisted of peripheral blood, obtained in a trial of Ad26.COV2.S vaccine versus placebo. The CDR3 coding sequence is TGTGCCAGCAGCCCTCTTCTGGCCGGGACAGGGGTGGAAAAACTGTTTTTT. It translates to CASSPLLAGTGVEKLFF.